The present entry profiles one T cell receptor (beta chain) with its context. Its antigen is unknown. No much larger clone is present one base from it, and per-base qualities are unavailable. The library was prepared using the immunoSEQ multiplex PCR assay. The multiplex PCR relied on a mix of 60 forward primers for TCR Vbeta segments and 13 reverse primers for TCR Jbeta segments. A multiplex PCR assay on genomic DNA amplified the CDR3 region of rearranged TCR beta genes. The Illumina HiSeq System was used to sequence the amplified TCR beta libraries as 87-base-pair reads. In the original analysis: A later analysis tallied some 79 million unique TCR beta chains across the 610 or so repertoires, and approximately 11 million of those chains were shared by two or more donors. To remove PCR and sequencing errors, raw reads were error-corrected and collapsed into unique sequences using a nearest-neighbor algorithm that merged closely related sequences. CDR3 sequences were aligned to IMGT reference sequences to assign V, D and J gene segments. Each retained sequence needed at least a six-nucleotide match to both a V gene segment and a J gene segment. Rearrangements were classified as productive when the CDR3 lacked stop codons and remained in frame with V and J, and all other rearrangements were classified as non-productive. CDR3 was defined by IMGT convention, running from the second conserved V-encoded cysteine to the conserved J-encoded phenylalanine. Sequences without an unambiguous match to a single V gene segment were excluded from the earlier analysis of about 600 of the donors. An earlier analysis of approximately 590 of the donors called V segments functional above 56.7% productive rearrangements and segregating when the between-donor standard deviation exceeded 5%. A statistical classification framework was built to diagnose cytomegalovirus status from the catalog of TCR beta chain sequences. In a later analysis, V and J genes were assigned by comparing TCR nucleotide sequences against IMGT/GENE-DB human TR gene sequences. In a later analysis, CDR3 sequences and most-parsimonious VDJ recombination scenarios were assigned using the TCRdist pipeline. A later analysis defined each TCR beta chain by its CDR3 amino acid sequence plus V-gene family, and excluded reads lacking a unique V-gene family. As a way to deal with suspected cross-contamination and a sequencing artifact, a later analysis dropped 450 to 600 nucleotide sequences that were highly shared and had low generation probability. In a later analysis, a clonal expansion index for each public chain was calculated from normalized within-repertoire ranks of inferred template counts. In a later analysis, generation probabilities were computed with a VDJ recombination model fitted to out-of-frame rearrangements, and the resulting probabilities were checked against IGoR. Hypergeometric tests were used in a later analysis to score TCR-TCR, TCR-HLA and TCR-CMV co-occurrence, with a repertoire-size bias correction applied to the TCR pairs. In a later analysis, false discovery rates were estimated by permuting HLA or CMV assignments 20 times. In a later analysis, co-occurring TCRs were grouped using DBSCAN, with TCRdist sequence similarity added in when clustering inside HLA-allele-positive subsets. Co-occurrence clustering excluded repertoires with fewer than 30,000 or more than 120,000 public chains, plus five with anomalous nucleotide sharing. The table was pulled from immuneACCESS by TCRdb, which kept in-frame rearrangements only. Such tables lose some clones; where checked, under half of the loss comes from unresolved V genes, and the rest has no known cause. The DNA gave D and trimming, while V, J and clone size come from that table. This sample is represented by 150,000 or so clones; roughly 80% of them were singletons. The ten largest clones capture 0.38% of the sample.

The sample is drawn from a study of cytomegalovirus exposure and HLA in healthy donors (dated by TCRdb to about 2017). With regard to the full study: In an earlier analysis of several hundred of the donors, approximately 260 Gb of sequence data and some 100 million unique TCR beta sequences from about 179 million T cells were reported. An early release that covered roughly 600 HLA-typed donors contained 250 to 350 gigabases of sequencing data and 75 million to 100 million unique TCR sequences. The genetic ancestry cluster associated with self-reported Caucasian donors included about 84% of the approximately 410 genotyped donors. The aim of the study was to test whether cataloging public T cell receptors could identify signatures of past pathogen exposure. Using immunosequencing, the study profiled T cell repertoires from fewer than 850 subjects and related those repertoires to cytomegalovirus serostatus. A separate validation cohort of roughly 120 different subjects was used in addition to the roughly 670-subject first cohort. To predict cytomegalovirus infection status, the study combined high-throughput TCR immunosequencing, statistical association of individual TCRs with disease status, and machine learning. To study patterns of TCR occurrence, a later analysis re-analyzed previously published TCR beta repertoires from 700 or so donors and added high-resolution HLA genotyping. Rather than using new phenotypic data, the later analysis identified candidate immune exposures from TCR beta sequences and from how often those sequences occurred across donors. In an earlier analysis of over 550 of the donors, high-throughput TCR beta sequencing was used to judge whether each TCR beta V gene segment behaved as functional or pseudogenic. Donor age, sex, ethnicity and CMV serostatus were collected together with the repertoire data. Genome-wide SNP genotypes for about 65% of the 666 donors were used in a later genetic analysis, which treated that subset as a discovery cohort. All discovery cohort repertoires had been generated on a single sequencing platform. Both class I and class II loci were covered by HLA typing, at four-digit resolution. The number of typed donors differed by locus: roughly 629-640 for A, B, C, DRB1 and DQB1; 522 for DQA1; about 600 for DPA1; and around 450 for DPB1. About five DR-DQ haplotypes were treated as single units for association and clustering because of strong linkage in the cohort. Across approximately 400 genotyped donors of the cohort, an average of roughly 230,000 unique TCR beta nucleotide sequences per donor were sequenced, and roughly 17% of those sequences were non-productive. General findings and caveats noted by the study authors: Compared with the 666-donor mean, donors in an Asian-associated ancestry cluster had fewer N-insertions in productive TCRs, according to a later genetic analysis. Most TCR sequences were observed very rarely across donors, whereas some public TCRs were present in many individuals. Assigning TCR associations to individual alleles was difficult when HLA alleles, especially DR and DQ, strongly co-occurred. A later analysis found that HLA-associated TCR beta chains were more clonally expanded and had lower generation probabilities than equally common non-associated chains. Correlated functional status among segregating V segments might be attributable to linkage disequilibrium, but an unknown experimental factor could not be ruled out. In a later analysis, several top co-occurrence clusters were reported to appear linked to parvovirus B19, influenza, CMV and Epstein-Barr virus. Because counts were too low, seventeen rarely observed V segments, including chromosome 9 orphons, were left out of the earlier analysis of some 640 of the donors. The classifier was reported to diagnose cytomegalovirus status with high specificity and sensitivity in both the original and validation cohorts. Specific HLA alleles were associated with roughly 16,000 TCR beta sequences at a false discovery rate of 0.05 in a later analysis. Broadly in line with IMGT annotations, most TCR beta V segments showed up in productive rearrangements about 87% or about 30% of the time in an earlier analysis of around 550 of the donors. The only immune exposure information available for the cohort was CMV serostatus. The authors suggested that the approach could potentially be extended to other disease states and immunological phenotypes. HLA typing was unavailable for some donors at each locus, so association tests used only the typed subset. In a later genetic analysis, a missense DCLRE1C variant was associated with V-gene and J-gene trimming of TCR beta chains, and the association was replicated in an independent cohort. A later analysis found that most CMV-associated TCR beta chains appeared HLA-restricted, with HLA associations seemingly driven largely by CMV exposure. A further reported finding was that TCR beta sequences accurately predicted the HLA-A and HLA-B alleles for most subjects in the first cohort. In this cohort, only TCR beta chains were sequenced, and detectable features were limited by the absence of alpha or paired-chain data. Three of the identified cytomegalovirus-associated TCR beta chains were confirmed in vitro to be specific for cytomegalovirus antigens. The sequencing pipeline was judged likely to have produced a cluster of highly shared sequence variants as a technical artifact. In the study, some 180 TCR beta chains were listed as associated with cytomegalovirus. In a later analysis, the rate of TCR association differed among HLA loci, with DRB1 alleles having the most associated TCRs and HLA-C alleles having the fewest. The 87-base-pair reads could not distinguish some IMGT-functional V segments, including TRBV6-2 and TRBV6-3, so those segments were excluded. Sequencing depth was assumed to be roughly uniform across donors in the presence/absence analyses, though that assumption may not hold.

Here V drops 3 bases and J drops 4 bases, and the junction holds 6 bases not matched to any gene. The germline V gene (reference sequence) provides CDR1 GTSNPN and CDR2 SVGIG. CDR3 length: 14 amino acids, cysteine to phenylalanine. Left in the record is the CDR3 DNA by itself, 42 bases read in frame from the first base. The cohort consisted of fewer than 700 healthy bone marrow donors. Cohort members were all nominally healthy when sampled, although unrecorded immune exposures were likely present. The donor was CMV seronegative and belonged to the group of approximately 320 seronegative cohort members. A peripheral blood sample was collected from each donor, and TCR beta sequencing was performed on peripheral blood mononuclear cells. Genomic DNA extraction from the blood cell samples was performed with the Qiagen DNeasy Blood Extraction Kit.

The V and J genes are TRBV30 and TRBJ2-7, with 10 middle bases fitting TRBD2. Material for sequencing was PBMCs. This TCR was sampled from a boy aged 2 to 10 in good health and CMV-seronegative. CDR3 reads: CAWSGTSEFYEQYF. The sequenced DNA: TGTGCCTGGAGCGGGACTAGCGAATTTTACGAGCAGTACTTC.